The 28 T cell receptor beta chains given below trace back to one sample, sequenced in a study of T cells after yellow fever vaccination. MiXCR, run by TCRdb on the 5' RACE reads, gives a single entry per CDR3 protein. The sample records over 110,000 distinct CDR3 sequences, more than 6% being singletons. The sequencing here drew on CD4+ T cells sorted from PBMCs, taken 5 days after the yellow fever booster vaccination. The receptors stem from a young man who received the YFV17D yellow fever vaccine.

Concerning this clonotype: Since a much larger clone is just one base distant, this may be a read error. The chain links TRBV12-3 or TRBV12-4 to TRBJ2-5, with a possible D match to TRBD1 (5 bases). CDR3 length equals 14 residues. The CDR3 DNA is TGTGCCCGCAGTCCTGACAGTTTCCAAGAGACCCAGTACTTC. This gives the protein CARSPDSFQETQYF.

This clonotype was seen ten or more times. The CDR3 protein is CASSSETGGTYEQYF. The CDR3 nucleotides are TGTGCCAGCAGCTCCGAGACAGGGGGAACCTACGAGCAGTACTTC. The chain carries TRBV7-2 and TRBJ2-7, with TRBD1 identical over 9 bases. The CDR3 runs 15 residues. J was trimmed by 2 bases and V by 4 bases; bases with no gene match: 6. The germline CDR1 and CDR2 sequences are SGHTA and FQGNSA.

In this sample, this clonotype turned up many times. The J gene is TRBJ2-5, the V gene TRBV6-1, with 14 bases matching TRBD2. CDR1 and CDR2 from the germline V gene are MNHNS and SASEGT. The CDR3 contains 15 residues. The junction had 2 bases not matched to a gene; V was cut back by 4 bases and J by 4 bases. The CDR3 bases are TGTGCCAGCAGTGGGACTAGCGGGAGGTCAGAGACCCAGTACTTC. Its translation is CASSGTSGRSETQYF.

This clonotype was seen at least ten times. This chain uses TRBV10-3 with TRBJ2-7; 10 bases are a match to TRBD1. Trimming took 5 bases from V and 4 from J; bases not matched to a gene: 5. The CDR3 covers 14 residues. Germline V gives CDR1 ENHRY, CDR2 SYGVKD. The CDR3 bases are TGTGCCATCAGTCCGGACAGGGGGGGATACGAGCAGTACTTC. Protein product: CAISPDRGGYEQYF.

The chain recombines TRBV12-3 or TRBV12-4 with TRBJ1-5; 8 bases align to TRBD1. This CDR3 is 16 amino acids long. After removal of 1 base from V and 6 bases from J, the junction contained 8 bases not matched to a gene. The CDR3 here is CASSLGGQGTGQPQHF. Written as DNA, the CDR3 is TGTGCCAGCAGTTTAGGAGGACAGGGAACGGGTCAGCCCCAGCATTTT.

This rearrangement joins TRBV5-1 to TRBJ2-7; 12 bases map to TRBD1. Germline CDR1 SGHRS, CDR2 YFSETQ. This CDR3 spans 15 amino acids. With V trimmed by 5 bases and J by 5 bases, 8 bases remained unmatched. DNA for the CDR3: TGCGCCAGCAGGGCCGGGACAGGGGGCTGGGACGAGCAGTACTTC. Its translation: CASRAGTGGWDEQYF.

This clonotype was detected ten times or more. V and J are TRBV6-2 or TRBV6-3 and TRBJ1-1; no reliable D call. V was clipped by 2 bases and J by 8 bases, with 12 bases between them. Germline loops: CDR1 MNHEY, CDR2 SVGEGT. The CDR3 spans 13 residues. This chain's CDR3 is CASSYPQGREAFF. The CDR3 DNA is TGTGCCAGCAGTTACCCACAAGGGCGGGAAGCTTTCTTT.

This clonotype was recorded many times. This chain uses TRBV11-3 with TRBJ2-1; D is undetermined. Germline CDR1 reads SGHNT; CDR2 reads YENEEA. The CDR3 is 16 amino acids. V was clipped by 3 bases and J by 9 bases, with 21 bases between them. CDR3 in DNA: TGTGCCAGCAGCTTTGCGGCCTCGGCTGGGCCCCGTGAGCAGTTCTTC. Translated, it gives CASSFAASAGPREQFF. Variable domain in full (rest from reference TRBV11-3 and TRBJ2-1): EAGVVQSPRYKIIEKKQPVAFWCNPISGHNTLYWYLQNLGQGPELLIRYENEEAVDDSQLPKDRFSAERLKGVDSTLKIQPAELGDSAVYLCASSFAASAGPREQFFGPGTRLTVL.

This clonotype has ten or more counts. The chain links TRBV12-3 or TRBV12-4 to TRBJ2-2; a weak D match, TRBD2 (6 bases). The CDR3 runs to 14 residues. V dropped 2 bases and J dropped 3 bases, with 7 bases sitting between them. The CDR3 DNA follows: TGTGCCAGCAGTTTATCGGGGGACACCGGGGAGCTGTTTTTT. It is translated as CASSLSGDTGELFF.

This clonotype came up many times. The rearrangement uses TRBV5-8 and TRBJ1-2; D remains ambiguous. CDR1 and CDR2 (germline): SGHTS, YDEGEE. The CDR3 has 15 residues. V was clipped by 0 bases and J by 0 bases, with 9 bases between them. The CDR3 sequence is CASSLGGNTNYGYTF. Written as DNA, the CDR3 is TGTGCCAGCAGCTTGGGTGGAAACACTAACTATGGCTACACCTTC.

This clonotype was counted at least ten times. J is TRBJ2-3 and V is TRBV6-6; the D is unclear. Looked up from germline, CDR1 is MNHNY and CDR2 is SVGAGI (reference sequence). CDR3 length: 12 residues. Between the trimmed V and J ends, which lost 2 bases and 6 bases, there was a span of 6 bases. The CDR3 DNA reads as TGTGCCAGCAGTTACGGCGAGGATACGCAGTATTTT. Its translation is CASSYGEDTQYF.

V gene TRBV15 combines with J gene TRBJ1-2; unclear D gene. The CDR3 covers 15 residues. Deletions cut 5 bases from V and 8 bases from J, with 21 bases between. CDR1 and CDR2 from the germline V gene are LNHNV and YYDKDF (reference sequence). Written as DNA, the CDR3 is TGTGCCACCAGCGCGGGGAACACAGCCCGTGACGGCTACACCTTC. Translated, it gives CATSAGNTARDGYTF.

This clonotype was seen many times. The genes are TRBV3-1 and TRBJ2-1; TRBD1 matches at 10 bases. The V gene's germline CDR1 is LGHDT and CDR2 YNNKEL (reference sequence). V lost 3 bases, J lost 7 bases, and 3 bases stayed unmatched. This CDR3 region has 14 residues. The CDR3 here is CASSQPGQGNEQFF. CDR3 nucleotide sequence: TGTGCCAGCAGCCAGCCGGGACAGGGGAATGAGCAGTTCTTC.

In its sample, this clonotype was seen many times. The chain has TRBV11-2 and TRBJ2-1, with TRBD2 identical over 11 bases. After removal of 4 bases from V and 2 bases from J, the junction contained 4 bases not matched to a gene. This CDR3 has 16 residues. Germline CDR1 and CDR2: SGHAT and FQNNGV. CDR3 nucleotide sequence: TGTGCCAGCAGCTCGATAGCGGGAGGGGCCTACAATGAGCAGTTCTTC. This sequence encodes CASSSIAGGAYNEQFF.

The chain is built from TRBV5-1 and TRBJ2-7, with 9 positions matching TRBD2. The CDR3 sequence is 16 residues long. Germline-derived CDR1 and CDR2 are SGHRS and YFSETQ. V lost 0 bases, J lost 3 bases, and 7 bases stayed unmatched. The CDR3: CASSLAGTSTYYEQYF. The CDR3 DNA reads TGCGCCAGCAGCTTGGCCGGGACTAGCACCTACTACGAGCAGTACTTC.

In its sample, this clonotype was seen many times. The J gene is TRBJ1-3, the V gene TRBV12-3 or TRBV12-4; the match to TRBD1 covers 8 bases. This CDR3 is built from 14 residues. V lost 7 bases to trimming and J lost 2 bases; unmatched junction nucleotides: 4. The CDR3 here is CASTETGAGNTIYF. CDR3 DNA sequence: TGTGCCAGCACAGAGACAGGGGCTGGAAACACCATATATTTT.

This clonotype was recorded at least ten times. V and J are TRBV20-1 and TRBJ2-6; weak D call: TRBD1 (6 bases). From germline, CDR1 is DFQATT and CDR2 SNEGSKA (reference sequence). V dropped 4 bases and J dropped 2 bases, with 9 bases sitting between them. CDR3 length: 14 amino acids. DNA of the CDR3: TGCAGTGCTACTAGGGGGACTGGGGCCAACGTCCTGACTTTC. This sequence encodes CSATRGTGANVLTF.

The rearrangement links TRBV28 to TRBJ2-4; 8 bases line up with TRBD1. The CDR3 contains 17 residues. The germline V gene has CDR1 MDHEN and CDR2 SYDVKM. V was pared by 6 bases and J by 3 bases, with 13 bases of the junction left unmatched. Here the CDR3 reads CASRPFSGTGDKNIQYF. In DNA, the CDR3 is TGTGCCAGCAGGCCATTCTCCGGGACAGGAGACAAAAACATTCAGTACTTC.

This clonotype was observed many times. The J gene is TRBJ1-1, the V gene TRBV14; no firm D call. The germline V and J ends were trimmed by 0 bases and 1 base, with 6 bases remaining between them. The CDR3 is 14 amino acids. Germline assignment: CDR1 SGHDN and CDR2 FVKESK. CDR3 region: CASSQELRNTEAFF. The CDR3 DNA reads TGTGCCAGCAGCCAAGAACTAAGGAACACTGAAGCTTTCTTT.

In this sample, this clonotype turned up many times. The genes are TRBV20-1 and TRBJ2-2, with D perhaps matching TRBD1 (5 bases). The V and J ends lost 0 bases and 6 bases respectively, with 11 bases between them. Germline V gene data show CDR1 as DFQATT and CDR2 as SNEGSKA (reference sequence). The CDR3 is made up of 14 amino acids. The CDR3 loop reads CSARDLSRAGELFF. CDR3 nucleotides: TGCAGTGCTAGAGATTTGAGCAGGGCCGGGGAGCTGTTTTTT.

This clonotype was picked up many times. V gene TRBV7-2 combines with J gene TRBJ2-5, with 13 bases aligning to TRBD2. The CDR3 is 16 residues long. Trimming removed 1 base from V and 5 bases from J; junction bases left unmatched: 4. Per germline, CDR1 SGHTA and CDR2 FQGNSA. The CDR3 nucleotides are TGTGCCAGCAGCTTAGGACTAGCGGGAGGACTGGAGACCCAGTACTTC. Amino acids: CASSLGLAGGLETQYF.

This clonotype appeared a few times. The CDR3 sequence: CASRSGVINTEAFF. The CDR3 DNA reads as TGTGCCAGCAGATCCGGGGTTATAAACACTGAAGCTTTCTTT. This rearrangement joins TRBV28 to TRBJ1-1; D is uncertain. V lost 6 bases and J 2 bases, leaving 13 bases between the germline ends. CDR3 length: 14 amino acids. Per germline, CDR1 MDHEN and CDR2 SYDVKM. Full variable domain (outside the CDR3, taken from reference TRBV28 and TRBJ1-1): DVKVTQSSRYLVKRTGEKVFLECVQDMDHENMFWYRQDPGLGLRLIYFSYDVKMKEKGDIPEGYSVSREKKERFSLILESASTNQTSMYLCASRSGVINTEAFFGQGTRLTVV.

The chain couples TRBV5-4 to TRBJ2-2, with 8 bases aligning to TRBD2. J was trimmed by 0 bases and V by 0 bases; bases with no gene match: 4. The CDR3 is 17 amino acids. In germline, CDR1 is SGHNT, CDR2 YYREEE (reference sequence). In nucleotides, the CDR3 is TGTGCCAGCAGCTTGGGGCTAGCGGGCTCGAACACCGGGGAGCTGTTTTTT. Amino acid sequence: CASSLGLAGSNTGELFF.

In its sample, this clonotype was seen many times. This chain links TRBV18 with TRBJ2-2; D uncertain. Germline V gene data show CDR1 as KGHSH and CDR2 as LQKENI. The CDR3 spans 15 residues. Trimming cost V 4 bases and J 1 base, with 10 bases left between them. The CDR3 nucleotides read TGTGCCAGCTCACTCGCCATTGGGAACACCGGGGAGCTGTTTTTT. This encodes CASSLAIGNTGELFF.

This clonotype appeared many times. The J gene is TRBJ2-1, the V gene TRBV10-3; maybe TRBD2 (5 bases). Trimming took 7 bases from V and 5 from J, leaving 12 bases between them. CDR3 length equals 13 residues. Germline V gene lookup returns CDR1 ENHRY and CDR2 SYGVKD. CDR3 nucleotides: TGTGCCATCAACTCCGGAGGTGACAATGAGCAGTTCTTC. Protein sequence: CAINSGGDNEQFF.

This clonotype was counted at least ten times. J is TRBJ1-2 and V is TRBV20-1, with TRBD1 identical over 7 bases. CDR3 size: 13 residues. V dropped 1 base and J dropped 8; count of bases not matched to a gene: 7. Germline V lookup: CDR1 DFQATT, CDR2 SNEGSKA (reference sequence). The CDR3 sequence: CSARVTGAGGYTF. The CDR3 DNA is TGCAGTGCTAGAGTCACAGGGGCGGGGGGCTACACCTTC.

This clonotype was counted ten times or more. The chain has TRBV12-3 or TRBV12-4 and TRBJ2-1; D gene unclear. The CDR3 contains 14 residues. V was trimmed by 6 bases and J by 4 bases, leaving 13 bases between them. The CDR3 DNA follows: TGTGCCAGCAGCCCCGGGTCCGTTTACAATGAGCAGTTCTTC. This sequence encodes CASSPGSVYNEQFF.

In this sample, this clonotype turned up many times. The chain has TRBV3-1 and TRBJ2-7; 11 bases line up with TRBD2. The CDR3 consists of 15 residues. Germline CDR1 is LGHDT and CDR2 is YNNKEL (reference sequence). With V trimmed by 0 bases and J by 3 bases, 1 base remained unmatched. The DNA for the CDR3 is TGTGCCAGCAGCCAAGAGGGGACTAGCGGCTACGAGCAGTACTTC. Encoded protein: CASSQEGTSGYEQYF.